This T cell receptor beta chain came from a study of T cell repertoires in cytomegalovirus infection. Study information: CMV epitopes, recently identified HLA-C-restricted and well-studied HLA-B-restricted, were used. Indications came from public TCR beta signatures; they pointed to CMV infection and to a matching HLA type. General study findings and limits: Clonotype analysis showed dominance of the ex vivo response by HLA-C-restricted CMV-specific TCR beta clonotypes.

The CDR3 spans 17 residues. Germline V lookup: CDR1 SEHNR, CDR2 FQNEAQ (reference sequence). Between the trimmed V and J ends, which lost 5 bases and 1 base, there was a span of 15 bases. Concerning this clonotype itself: Antigen specificity is unknown.

TCRdb called the reads again in MiXCR, with one record for every CDR3 protein. The sample carries roughly 180,000 distinct CDR3 sequences, 20% to 25% recorded once. The material sequenced was CD8+ T cells from cultured PBMCs, taken from culture after CMV antigen stimulation. This chain links TRBV7-9 with TRBJ2-6; possibly TRBD1 for D (5 bases). The clonotype comes from a human donor in good health (CMV status not recorded). Some clones in this sample may be carry-over from other donors' samples. In DNA form, the CDR3 reads TGTGCCAGCAGCCCGACAATGAGACAGTCTGGGGCCAACGTCCTGACTTTC. Translation gives CASSPTMRQSGANVLTF.